These 16 T cell receptor beta chains came from one sample sequenced in a study of T cell changes during pregnancy in multiple sclerosis. The repertoire was sequenced with immunoSEQ multiplex PCR; TCRdb's copy has only in-frame clones and lacks some. The sample has tens of thousands of clones, more than 90% seen once. Specimen: CD4+ T cells from peripheral blood mononuclear cells, collected before pregnancy. Receptors were obtained from a female donor with multiple sclerosis, enrolled in a pregnancy study.

This clone showed up just a few times. V and J are TRBV18 and TRBJ1-2, with TRBD1 as a possible D gene (5 bases). This CDR3 is 16 amino acids long. V was pared by 3 bases and J by 6 bases, with 20 bases between. Germline-derived CDR1 and CDR2 are KGHSH and LQKENI. The DNA of the CDR3 is TGTGCCAGCTCACCCCCATCGACAGTTGGAGTCCATGGCTACACCTTC. Translation gives CASSPPSTVGVHGYTF. Combining the CDR3 with reference TRBV18 and TRBJ1-2 gives the whole variable domain NAGVMQNPRHLVRRRGQEARLRCSPMKGHSHVYWYRQLPEEGLKFMVYLQKENIIDESGMPKERFSAEFPKEGPSILRIQQVVRGDSAAYFCASSPPSTVGVHGYTFGSGTRLTVV.

This clone has a single count. V gene TRBV28 combines with J gene TRBJ1-4; 7 nucleotides line up with TRBD1. The CDR3 totals 16 residues. Per the germline V gene, CDR1 is MDHEN and CDR2 is SYDVKM. V trimming: 4 bases; J trimming: 2 bases; junction bases outside the gene matches: 7. This chain's CDR3 is CASSYWDSGTNEKLFF. The CDR3 nucleotides are TGTGCCAGCAGTTACTGGGACAGCGGCACTAATGAAAAACTGTTTTTT.

This sequence joins TRBV27 and TRBJ2-4; TRBD1 might be the D (5 bases). The CDR3 length is 15 residues. With 6 bases removed from V and 0 bases from J, the gap between germline ends came to 12 bases. The V gene's germline CDR1 is MNHEY and CDR2 SMNVEV (reference sequence). CDR3 region: CASRMDTLAKNIQYF. CDR3 nucleotide sequence: TGTGCCAGCAGGATGGACACCCTAGCCAAAAACATTCAGTACTTC.

The chain is built from TRBV6-5 and TRBJ2-7; the match to TRBD2 covers 9 bases. Germline values: CDR1 MNHEY, CDR2 SVGAGI. CDR3 length equals 16 residues. V was clipped by 4 bases and J by 2 bases; unmatched bases: 9. This CDR3 is CASSSSQTSGTYEQYF. CDR3 bases: TGTGCCAGCAGTTCCTCCCAGACTAGCGGCACCTACGAGCAGTACTTC.

This chain joins TRBV7-2 and TRBJ2-7; D gene unclear. CDR3 size: 11 residues. Germline V gene sequence: CDR1 SGHTA, CDR2 FQGNSA. In DNA form, the CDR3 reads TGTGCTACACGCTCAGCCTACGAGCAGTACTTC. It translates to CATRSAYEQYF.

The J gene is TRBJ2-3, the V gene TRBV18, with TRBD2 identical over 11 bases. V shed 6 bases and J 3 bases; nucleotides not matched to a gene: 23. In germline, CDR1 is KGHSH, CDR2 LQKENI. The CDR3 runs 21 residues. The CDR3 sequence: CASSPKLDIRASGRRTDTQYF. In nucleotides, the CDR3 is TGTGCCAGCTCTCCCAAGCTCGACATCCGAGCTAGCGGGAGGCGGACAGATACGCAGTATTTT.

This clone was seen only once. The chain joins TRBV28 to TRBJ1-1; no clear D gene. With 2 bases removed from V and 3 bases from J, the gap between germline ends came to 7 bases. The CDR3 is 13 residues long. Looked up from germline, CDR1 is MDHEN and CDR2 is SYDVKM. The CDR3 reads CASSLSLYTEAFF. The CDR3 DNA reads as TGTGCCAGCAGTTTAAGCCTTTACACTGAAGCTTTCTTT. Variable domain in full (rest from reference TRBV28 and TRBJ1-1): DVKVTQSSRYLVKRTGEKVFLECVQDMDHENMFWYRQDPGLGLRLIYFSYDVKMKEKGDIPEGYSVSREKKERFSLILESASTNQTSMYLCASSLSLYTEAFFGQGTRLTVV.

The rearrangement uses TRBV9 and TRBJ2-2, with a tentative D call TRBD2 (6 bases). The CDR3 runs 15 residues. Germline V gene lookup returns CDR1 SGDLS and CDR2 YYNGEE. V was shortened by 0 bases and J by 1 base, with 7 bases between the two germline ends. The CDR3 reads CASSVVRGNTGELFF. CDR3 in DNA: TGTGCCAGCAGCGTAGTGCGGGGGAACACCGGGGAGCTGTTTTTT.

The rearrangement links TRBV9 to TRBJ2-2, with D tentatively TRBD2 (6 bases). The length of the CDR3 is 15 residues. V dropped 4 bases and J dropped 1 base, with 11 bases sitting between them. Germline V gene data show CDR1 as SGDLS and CDR2 as YYNGEE. In nucleotides, the CDR3 is TGTGCCAGCAGCACGGGAGACAGGAACACCGGGGAGCTGTTTTTT. This sequence encodes CASSTGDRNTGELFF. Looking up the rest from reference TRBV9 and TRBJ2-2 gives the full variable domain: DSGVTQTPKHLITATGQRVTLRCSPRSGDLSVYWYQQSLDQGLQFLIQYYNGEERAKGNILERFSAQQFPDLHSELNLSSLELGDSALYFCASSTGDRNTGELFFGEGSRLTVL.

J is TRBJ2-7 and V is TRBV19; 10 bases align to TRBD1. Germline CDR1 LNHDA, CDR2 SQIVND (reference sequence). V lost 2 bases to trimming and J lost 4 bases; unmatched junction nucleotides: 8. There are 16 residues in the CDR3. The CDR3 DNA sequence: TGTGCCAGTAGTATAATCAGGGACAGGGGTCCATACGAGCAGTACTTC. Translated, it gives CASSIIRDRGPYEQYF.

The chain is built from TRBV9 and TRBJ1-1; maybe TRBD1 (6 bases). Per the germline V gene, CDR1 is SGDLS and CDR2 is YYNGEE. The CDR3 length is 16 residues. V was trimmed by 0 bases and J by 2 bases, leaving 14 bases between them. The CDR3 DNA is TGTGCCAGCAGCGTAGTTGGGGGGGCCTTAAACACTGAAGCTTTCTTT. It translates to CASSVVGGALNTEAFF.

This clone came up a few times. The chain joins TRBV2 to TRBJ2-2; D not certain. Trimming took 5 bases from V and 5 from J, leaving 3 bases between them. This CDR3 is built from 11 residues. The germline V gene encodes CDR1 SNHLY and CDR2 FYNNEI. CDR3 sequence (DNA): TGTGCCAGCAGTCCTACCGGGGAGCTGTTTTTT. The encoded protein is CASSPTGELFF.

The chain recombines TRBV10-3 with TRBJ1-2, with 7 positions matching TRBD1. Germline V CDR1 and CDR2: ENHRY, SYGVKD. This CDR3 has 13 residues. Trimming at V came to 6 bases and at J to 5 bases, leaving 6 bases not matched to a gene. The CDR3 bases are TGTGCCATCAGCGACAGGGAAAGGTATGGCTACACCTTC. Its protein product is CAISDRERYGYTF.

The CDR3 bases are TGTGCCAGCAGTAACATAGCGGGGGACTCCTACGAGCAGTACTTC. Its translation is CASSNIAGDSYEQYF. This chain joins TRBV6-5 and TRBJ2-7; 9 bases align to TRBD2. There are 15 residues in the CDR3. Germline CDR1 MNHEY, CDR2 SVGAGI. J lost 0 bases, V lost 5 bases, and 5 bases had no gene match.

The chain uses TRBV30 and TRBJ2-3; TRBD1 matches at 7 bases. V shed 0 bases and J 5 bases; nucleotides not matched to a gene: 14. The V gene's germline CDR1 is GTSNPN and CDR2 SVGIG (reference sequence). The length of the CDR3 is 17 residues. The CDR3 DNA reads TGTGCCTGGAGTGTAGGGGTATTGGACAGGCGCGGAGATACGCAGTATTTT. The encoded protein is CAWSVGVLDRRGDTQYF.

This clone was observed a single time. The rearrangement links TRBV11-2 to TRBJ2-1; D perhaps matches TRBD2 (7 bases). The V gene lost 5 bases and the J gene lost 4 bases, with 15 bases spanning the gap. This CDR3 has 15 amino acids. Looked up from germline, CDR1 is SGHAT and CDR2 is FQNNGV. The CDR3 protein is CASSQLGGGYNEQFF. The DNA of the CDR3 is TGTGCCAGCAGCCAACTAGGGGGGGGGTACAATGAGCAGTTCTTC. Full variable domain (outside the CDR3, taken from reference TRBV11-2 and TRBJ2-1): EAGVAQSPRYKIIEKRQSVAFWCNPISGHATLYWYQQILGQGPKLLIQFQNNGVVDDSQLPKDRFSAERLKGVDSTLKIQPAKLEDSAVYLCASSQLGGGYNEQFFGPGTRLTVL.